These 27 T cell receptor beta chains came from one sample sequenced in a study of blood T cell repertoires in COVID-19. Generated by immunoSEQ multiplex PCR, the TCRdb table keeps only in-frame clones and is missing some. This sample has 100,000 to 140,000 clones; approximately 89% occur once, and the top ten carry 6.5% to 7%. The sequencing sample was made of peripheral blood. The receptors were sampled from a man aged 50-60 years with active or convalescent COVID-19.

The CDR3 here is CATSWGSGRIETQYF. CDR3 coding DNA: TGTGCCACCAGTTGGGGTAGCGGGAGGATAGAGACCCAGTACTTC. The chain joins TRBV24-1 to TRBJ2-5; 10 nucleotides match TRBD2. The germline V gene encodes CDR1 KGHDR and CDR2 SFDVKD. Losses at the gene ends were 6 bases for V and 4 bases for J; bases not matched to a gene: 7. The CDR3 sequence is 15 residues long.

CDR3 coding DNA: TGTGCCAGCAGCCAAGAGTCGCTAAAACAGACCCAGTACTTC. Protein product: CASSQESLKQTQYF. The genes are TRBV3-1 (or the pseudogene TRBV3-2) and TRBJ2-5, with no clear D. The length of the CDR3 is 14 residues. Between the trimmed V and J ends, which lost 0 bases and 6 bases, there was a span of 11 bases. From germline, CDR1 is LGHDT and CDR2 YNNKEL (reference sequence).

V and J are TRBV9 and TRBJ1-1, with 8 bases identical to TRBD1. Per the germline V gene, CDR1 is SGDLS and CDR2 is YYNGEE. J was trimmed by 4 bases and V by 0 bases; bases with no gene match: 20. The length of the CDR3 is 20 residues. Here the CDR3 DNA reads TGTGCCAGCAGCGTAGTGCCGGCAGGGGGCAGTGAATGTTATAGCACTGAAGCTTTCTTT. Its translation: CASSVVPAGGSECYSTEAFF.

CDR3 nucleotide sequence: TGTGCCAGCAGCTTAGGCGGTCTGGTGGATGAGCAGTTCTTC. Translated: CASSLGGLVDEQFF. The genes are TRBV7-6 and TRBJ2-1; D remains ambiguous. This CDR3 has 14 amino acids. Germline V lookup: CDR1 SGHVS, CDR2 FNYEAQ. The V and J ends lost 1 base and 8 bases respectively, with 12 bases between them.

The gene calls are TRBV4-1 and TRBJ2-3; tentative D call: TRBD2 (6 bases). Trimming pared 2 bases from V and 2 bases from J, leaving 29 bases between. From germline, CDR1 is MGHRA and CDR2 YSYEKL. The CDR3 length is 21 residues. CDR3 protein: CASSQKRSGGGGPLITDTQYF. In DNA, the CDR3 is TGCGCCAGCAGCCAAAAAAGGAGTGGTGGGGGAGGCCCACTTATCACAGATACGCAGTATTTT.

V gene TRBV6-1 combines with J gene TRBJ1-6; D is possibly TRBD1 (5 bases). This CDR3 is built from 16 residues. Trimming stripped 1 base from V and 8 bases from J, with 15 bases between. Germline loops: CDR1 MNHNS, CDR2 SASEGT. CDR3 DNA sequence: TGTGCCAGCAGTGAAGTGTTTACAGGAGGGGATTCACCCCTCCACTTT. Protein product: CASSEVFTGGDSPLHF.

This clone was seen a handful of times. CDR3 sequence reads: CSVKAGAGTGELFF. CDR3 bases: TGCAGCGTAAAAGCGGGAGCTGGCACCGGGGAGCTGTTTTTT. The rearrangement uses TRBV29-1 and TRBJ2-2; 8 nucleotides agree with TRBD2. This CDR3 has 14 amino acids. After removal of 6 bases from V and 4 bases from J, the junction contained 7 bases not matched to a gene. Germline loops: CDR1 SQVTM, CDR2 ANQGSEA.

The V gene is TRBV6-6, the J gene TRBJ1-1, with 8 bases that match TRBD1. Germline CDR1 reads MNHNY; CDR2 reads SVGAGI (reference sequence). V was pared by 5 bases and J by 11 bases, with 4 bases of the junction left unmatched. CDR3 size: 11 residues. This CDR3 is CASSDRGKAFF. CDR3 DNA sequence: TGTGCCAGCAGTGACAGGGGCAAGGCTTTCTTT.

The genes are TRBV25-1 and TRBJ2-7; D is unclear. V lost 4 bases to trimming and J lost 0 bases, with 4 bases between them. Per the germline V gene, CDR1 is MGHDK and CDR2 is SYGVNS. The CDR3 length is 12 residues. CDR3 DNA sequence: TGTGCCAGCAGTGCTACCTCCTACGAGCAGTACTTC. Its protein product is CASSATSYEQYF.

The chain uses TRBV10-3 and TRBJ2-3; no firm D call. The CDR3 extends over 15 amino acids. Germline V gene sequence: CDR1 ENHRY, CDR2 SYGVKD. V lost 3 bases, J lost 3 bases, and 13 bases lay in between. The CDR3 loop is CAISDSRVVTDTQYF. The CDR3 DNA reads as TGTGCCATCAGTGATTCTCGGGTCGTGACAGATACGCAGTATTTT.

This clone came up a few times. The CDR3 loop is CASSQGNRAVSGYTF. In DNA form, the CDR3 reads TGCGCCAGCAGCCAAGGAAACAGGGCGGTGAGTGGCTACACCTTC. The chain has TRBV4-3 and TRBJ1-2, with a possible D match to TRBD1 (6 bases). V lost 1 base, J lost 7 bases, and 16 bases lay in between. CDR1 is LGHNA and CDR2 is YSLEER in the germline V gene. This CDR3 is built from 15 residues.

The chain joins TRBV7-2 to TRBJ1-6, with TRBD1 as a possible D gene (6 bases). This CDR3 spans 14 amino acids. Germline CDR1 SGHTA, CDR2 FQGNSA. V lost 4 bases to trimming and J lost 11 bases, with 15 bases between them. The CDR3 DNA reads as TGTGCCAGCAGCTCTACAGGGTCTCTTCCACCCCTCCACTTT. This encodes CASSSTGSLPPLHF.

The chain is built from TRBV10-3 and TRBJ1-5; a possible D gene is TRBD1 (6 bases). Looked up from germline, CDR1 is ENHRY and CDR2 is SYGVKD. This CDR3 comprises 15 residues. The V end lost 3 bases, the J end lost 5 bases, and 14 bases lay between the germline ends. DNA of the CDR3: TGTGCCATCAGTGATCCCGGGACAAACCATCAGCCCCAGCATTTT. Protein product: CAISDPGTNHQPQHF.

The V and J genes are TRBV4-1 and TRBJ2-1, with D possibly matching TRBD1 (7 bases). Germline CDR1 MGHRA, CDR2 YSYEKL. V shed 4 bases and J shed 6 bases, with 19 bases lying between them. CDR3 length equals 16 residues. CDR3 protein: CASSPWGRQGGNEQFF. CDR3 in DNA: TGCGCCAGCAGCCCCTGGGGGAGGCAGGGGGGCAATGAGCAGTTCTTC.

J is TRBJ1-5 and V is TRBV5-6; D is uncertain. Between the trimmed V and J ends, which lost 4 bases and 2 bases, there was a span of 13 bases. Germline loops: CDR1 SGHDT, CDR2 YYEEEE. The CDR3 sequence is 15 residues long. CDR3 sequence (DNA): TGTGCCAGCAGCGCCGCGGGGAGTCGCAATCAGCCCCAGCATTTT. Translating it yields CASSAAGSRNQPQHF.

The rearrangement uses TRBV10-3 and TRBJ2-1; tentatively, D is TRBD2 (6 bases). The V gene lost 5 bases and the J gene lost 0 bases, with 14 bases spanning the gap. Germline V gives CDR1 ENHRY, CDR2 SYGVKD. This CDR3 comprises 16 residues. The CDR3 coding sequence is TGTGCCATCAGTTCTCCCCCGGGGGACTCCTACAATGAGCAGTTCTTC. Residues: CAISSPPGDSYNEQFF.

The chain recombines TRBV29-1 with TRBJ1-3, with a possible D match to TRBD1 (6 bases). The germline V gene encodes CDR1 SQVTM and CDR2 ANQGSEA. This CDR3 contains 16 residues. V was pared by 4 bases and J by 0 bases, with 16 bases between. The CDR3: CSVVPSDRVSGNTIYF. CDR3 in DNA: TGCAGCGTTGTACCCTCGGACAGAGTCTCTGGAAACACCATATATTTT.

The chain links TRBV4-3 to TRBJ1-1, with D perhaps matching TRBD1 (5 bases). The germline V gene has CDR1 LGHNA and CDR2 YSLEER. This CDR3 has 13 amino acids. Between the trimmed V and J ends, which lost 1 base and 5 bases, there was a span of 8 bases. As DNA, the CDR3 is TGCGCCAGCAGCCAAGGACGGGGGACTGAAGCTTTCTTT. This gives the protein CASSQGRGTEAFF.

J is TRBJ1-6 and V is TRBV9; the match to TRBD1 covers 9 bases. With V trimmed by 0 bases and J by 6 bases, 1 base remained unmatched. CDR1 and CDR2 from the germline V gene are SGDLS and YYNGEE. This CDR3 region has 15 residues. In DNA, the CDR3 is TGTGCCAGCAGCGTAGGGGGACAGGGTAATTCACCCCTCCACTTT. This encodes CASSVGGQGNSPLHF.

The chain has TRBV2 and TRBJ1-2; D is perhaps TRBD1 (5 bases). This CDR3 region has 13 residues. Germline loops: CDR1 SNHLY, CDR2 FYNNEI. V was cut by 5 bases and J by 2 bases, with 9 bases left in between. The CDR3 nucleotides read TGTGCCAGCAGTCCAGGGTCCAACTATGGCTACACCTTC. Translation gives CASSPGSNYGYTF.

In this sample, this clone turned up once. The J gene is TRBJ2-1, the V gene TRBV6-5, with a possible D match to TRBD1 (5 bases). The ends were cut back, 6 bases at V and 4 bases at J, with 13 bases in the middle. The CDR3 has 14 amino acids. Germline V gene data show CDR1 as MNHEY and CDR2 as SVGAGI. Here the CDR3 DNA reads TGTGCCAGCAGCTCAGGGAACGCTTACAATGAGCAGTTCTTC. This translates into CASSSGNAYNEQFF.

The V call is TRBV6-2 or TRBV6-3, the J call TRBJ1-2; a weak D match, TRBD1 (6 bases). CDR3 length: 14 amino acids. Looked up from germline, CDR1 is MNHEY and CDR2 is SVGEGT. Trimming stripped 2 bases from V and 7 bases from J, with 14 bases between. The CDR3 loop reads CASSYKGVLPGYTF. The CDR3 DNA reads TGTGCCAGCAGTTACAAGGGGGTCCTTCCTGGCTACACCTTC.

This rearrangement joins TRBV15 to TRBJ1-1, with no clear D. The CDR3 runs to 14 residues. Germline CDR1 and CDR2: LNHNV and YYDKDF (reference sequence). V dropped 1 base and J dropped 5 bases, with 11 bases sitting between them. The CDR3 loop is CATSRVWSWTEAFF. In DNA form, the CDR3 reads TGTGCCACCAGCAGAGTTTGGAGCTGGACTGAAGCTTTCTTT.

This clone was picked up a small number of times. The chain recombines TRBV28 with TRBJ1-1; no clear D. Germline-derived CDR1 and CDR2 are MDHEN and SYDVKM. CDR3 length equals 16 residues. Trimming removed 4 bases from V and 0 bases from J, with 15 bases in between. The CDR3 nucleotides are TGTGCCAGCAGTTCTCCCTTATGGCACGTGAACACTGAAGCTTTCTTT. The encoded protein is CASSSPLWHVNTEAFF.

This chain links TRBV13 with TRBJ2-3; maybe TRBD1 (5 bases). Deletions cut 2 bases from V and 0 bases from J, with 15 bases between. The V gene's germline CDR1 is PRHDT and CDR2 FYEKMQ (reference sequence). CDR3 length: 17 amino acids. CDR3 DNA: TGTGCCAGCAGCTTACAGGGCTATAATTCTAGCACAGATACGCAGTATTTT. Its translation is CASSLQGYNSSTDTQYF.

The V and J genes are TRBV28 and TRBJ2-5, with TRBD2 matching over 13 bases. This CDR3 comprises 16 residues. V dropped 5 bases and J dropped 4; count of bases not matched to a gene: 7. Germline V gene lookup returns CDR1 MDHEN and CDR2 SYDVKM. CDR3 sequence: CASSGLAGAVRETQYF. CDR3 DNA: TGTGCCAGCAGTGGACTAGCGGGAGCTGTGAGAGAGACCCAGTACTTC.

V usage is TRBV18 and J usage is TRBJ1-5; 7 bases map to TRBD1. The length of the CDR3 is 15 residues. With V trimmed by 2 bases and J by 1 base, 2 bases remained unmatched. Germline V gene lookup returns CDR1 KGHSH and CDR2 LQKENI. The CDR3 region has the DNA TGTGCCAGCTCACCAGCGACAGGGAGCAATCAGCCCCAGCATTTT. Encoded protein: CASSPATGSNQPQHF.